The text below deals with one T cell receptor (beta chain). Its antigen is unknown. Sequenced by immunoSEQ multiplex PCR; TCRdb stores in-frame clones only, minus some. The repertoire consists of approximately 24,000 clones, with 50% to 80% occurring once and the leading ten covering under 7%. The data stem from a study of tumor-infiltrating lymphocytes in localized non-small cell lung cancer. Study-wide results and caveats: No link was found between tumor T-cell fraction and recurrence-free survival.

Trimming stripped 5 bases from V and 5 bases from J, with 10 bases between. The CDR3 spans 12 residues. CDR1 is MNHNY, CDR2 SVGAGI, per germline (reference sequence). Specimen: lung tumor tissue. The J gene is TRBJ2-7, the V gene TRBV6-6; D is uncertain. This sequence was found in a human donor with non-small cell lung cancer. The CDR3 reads CASSIIGHEQYF. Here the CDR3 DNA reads TGTGCCAGCAGTATAATAGGGCACGAGCAGTACTTC.